This is a list of T cell receptor beta chains from one sample in a study of spatial heterogeneity in lung cancer. A single record per CDR3 protein comes from TCRdb applying MiXCR to the 5' RACE reads. Of some 70,000 distinct CDR3 sequences listed, about an eighth are singletons. The sample was PBMCs, taken at surgery. Receptor source: a male donor with early-stage non-small cell lung cancer. Both conserved end residues are part of each CDR3.

V,J,CDR3
TRBV7-2,TRBJ2-6,CASTYSGANVLTF
TRBV2,TRBJ2-3,CASSDGRSTDTQYF
TRBV6-2/TRBV6-3,TRBJ2-7,CASSYGWGNEQYF
TRBV2,TRBJ1-5,CASGTESNQPQHF
TRBV9,TRBJ1-2,CASSLGGTAYYGYTF
TRBV2,TRBJ2-1,CASMRDRGNEQFF
TRBV7-9,TRBJ1-2,CASSPRTENYGYTF
TRBV5-1,TRBJ1-4,CASSGKTGGNEKLFF
TRBV6-2/TRBV6-3,TRBJ1-1,CASSPGTAMNTEAFF
TRBV4-1,TRBJ2-1,CASSPLLGLAQSLSYNEQFF
TRBV6-1,TRBJ1-5,CATISGPYQPQHF
TRBV7-8,TRBJ2-1,CASSPRAGAYNEQFF
TRBV7-2,TRBJ2-1,CASRRGRTTYNEQFF
TRBV11-2,TRBJ1-1,CASSLGRGDEAFF
TRBV30,TRBJ1-1,CAWDATGGAEAFF
TRBV2,TRBJ1-5,CASSGTGGHQPQHF
TRBV25-1,TRBJ1-2,CASSEFLNYGYTF
TRBV6-1,TRBJ2-1,CASSEGVGREQFF
TRBV4-1,TRBJ2-5,CASSQAPGIRETQYF
TRBV20-1,TRBJ2-1,CSARDRDSYNEQFF
TRBV7-9,TRBJ1-2,CASSLGAGQIYGYTF
TRBV7-9,TRBJ2-1,CASSPFGGGSWYEQFF
TRBV24-1,TRBJ2-7,CATSHAGEYEQYF